The 19 T cell receptor beta chains below were found in one sample sequenced in a study of control samples from healthy donors and cancer patients. TCRdb keeps only in-frame clones here, not all; method: immunoSEQ multiplex PCR. The data hold 120,000 or so clones, with around 86% observed a single time. The source material was blood. These receptors originate from a man aged 40-50 years in good health.

The rearrangement links TRBV7-9 to TRBJ2-2; TRBD1 might be the D (6 bases). Germline-derived CDR1 and CDR2 are SEHNR and FQNEAQ (reference sequence). Trimming took off 5 bases at V and 2 bases at J, with 12 bases between the two ends. This CDR3 has 15 residues. The CDR3 bases are TGTGCCAGCAGCCGATGGACAGTAAACACCGGGGAGCTGTTTTTT. Its protein product is CASSRWTVNTGELFF.

The rearrangement uses TRBV19 and TRBJ1-2; D unresolved. Trimming removed 5 bases from V and 3 bases from J, with 13 bases in between. The CDR3 spans 14 residues. Per the germline V gene, CDR1 is LNHDA and CDR2 is SQIVND (reference sequence). CDR3 DNA sequence: TGTGCCAGTAGTCCCCCTCCCGGGGACTATGGCTACACCTTC. Protein: CASSPPPGDYGYTF.

The chain uses TRBV7-2 and TRBJ2-2, with 7 bases aligning to TRBD1. In germline, CDR1 is SGHTA, CDR2 FQGNSA. Germline trimming cut 4 bases from V and 5 bases from J; bases unmatched to any gene: 7. This CDR3 comprises 15 residues. CDR3 DNA: TGTGCCAGCAGCTCCCAGCCGACAGGGACCGGGGAGCTGTTTTTT. Its translation is CASSSQPTGTGELFF.

The CDR3 here is CASRSPGPKTQYF. The CDR3 coding sequence is TGTGCCAGCAGGTCTCCAGGGCCGAAGACCCAGTACTTC. The chain is built from TRBV2 and TRBJ2-5; TRBD1 might be the D (5 bases). Germline CDR1 and CDR2: SNHLY and FYNNEI. The CDR3 sequence is 13 residues long. Deletions cut 6 bases from V and 6 bases from J, with 14 bases between.

This chain links TRBV19 with TRBJ2-1, with TRBD2 as a possible D gene (5 bases). CDR3 size: 13 residues. Trimming took off 3 bases at V and 5 bases at J, with 8 bases between the two ends. Germline V lookup: CDR1 LNHDA, CDR2 SQIVND (reference sequence). Written as DNA, the CDR3 is TGTGCCAGTAGTATTTGGCGGGACAATGAGCAGTTCTTC. As protein: CASSIWRDNEQFF.

This clone has just one count. J is TRBJ1-3 and V is TRBV7-2; tentative D call: TRBD1 (5 bases). Germline V gene sequence: CDR1 SGHTA, CDR2 FQGNSA. V was trimmed by 4 bases and J by 2 bases, leaving 12 bases between them. CDR3 size: 15 residues. The CDR3: CASSSYQGTGNTIYF. In nucleotides, the CDR3 is TGTGCCAGCAGCTCTTACCAGGGCACTGGAAACACCATATATTTT. Full variable domain (rest looked up from reference TRBV7-2 and TRBJ1-3): GAGVSQSPSNKVTEKGKDVELRCDPISGHTALYWYRQSLGQGLEFLIYFQGNSAPDKSGLPSDRFSAERTGGSVSTLTIQRTQQEDSAVYLCASSSYQGTGNTIYFGEGSWLTVV.

The sample holds one count of this clone. The chain employs TRBV20-1 and TRBJ2-6; TRBD1 matches 7 bases. In germline, CDR1 is DFQATT, CDR2 SNEGSKA (reference sequence). Trimming at V came to 3 bases and at J to 1 base, leaving 6 bases not matched to a gene. This CDR3 region has 16 residues. The CDR3 bases are TGCAGTGCTAGTTTCAGGGGGTCATCTGGGGCCAACGTCCTGACTTTC. Amino acids: CSASFRGSSGANVLTF.

V gene TRBV30 combines with J gene TRBJ2-1, with D possibly being TRBD2 (7 bases). CDR3 length equals 11 residues. The V gene's germline CDR1 is GTSNPN and CDR2 SVGIG (reference sequence). With 5 bases removed from V and 7 bases from J, the gap between germline ends came to 9 bases. The CDR3 DNA is TGTGCCTGGGAGGGGGGGAATGAGCAGTTCTTC. Translated, it gives CAWEGGNEQFF. Full variable domain (outside the CDR3, taken from reference TRBV30 and TRBJ2-1): SQTIHQWPATLVQPVGSPLSLECTVEGTSNPNLYWYRQAAGRGLQLLFYSVGIGQISSEVPQNLSASRPQDRQFILSSKKLLLSDSGFYLCAWEGGNEQFFGPGTRLTVL.

The V gene is TRBV6-6, the J gene TRBJ1-4, with 9 bases lining up with TRBD1. J gave up 7 bases and V 7 bases, and 4 bases lay outside the gene matches. CDR1 and CDR2 (germline): MNHNY, SVGAGI (reference sequence). This CDR3 is 13 amino acids long. CDR3 in amino acids: CASNDRGGEKLFF. CDR3 bases: TGTGCCAGCAACGACAGGGGGGGTGAAAAACTGTTTTTT.

The chain employs TRBV5-6 and TRBJ1-2; D is perhaps TRBD1 (6 bases). Germline V gives CDR1 SGHDT, CDR2 YYEEEE. The CDR3 has 16 amino acids. Trimming shortened V by 1 base and J by 2 bases, and 15 bases separated the two germline ends. As DNA, the CDR3 is TGTGCCAGCAGCTTGAGGACAGCGCTTCTAAACTATGGCTACACCTTC. This sequence encodes CASSLRTALLNYGYTF. Full variable domain (missing parts from reference TRBV5-6 and TRBJ1-2): DAGVTQSPTHLIKTRGQQVTLRCSPKSGHDTVSWYQQALGQGPQFIFQYYEEEERQRGNFPDRFSGHQFPNYSSELNVNALLLGDSALYLCASSLRTALLNYGYTFGSGTRLTVV.

The V and J genes are TRBV7-2 and TRBJ2-5; 7 bases line up with TRBD1. Germline CDR1 reads SGHTA; CDR2 reads FQGNSA. The CDR3 extends over 15 amino acids. V dropped 0 bases and J dropped 5; count of bases not matched to a gene: 6. This chain's CDR3 is CASSLAAGGGETQYF. DNA of the CDR3: TGTGCCAGCAGCTTAGCGGCAGGGGGTGGGGAGACCCAGTACTTC.

The chain is built from TRBV7-2 and TRBJ2-7, with D maybe TRBD1 (6 bases). The germline gives CDR1 SGHTA, CDR2 FQGNSA. The length of the CDR3 is 14 residues. V shed 4 bases and J shed 1 base, with 11 bases lying between them. The CDR3 region is CASSSWGPSYEQYF. DNA for the CDR3: TGTGCCAGCAGCTCGTGGGGGCCTTCCTACGAGCAGTACTTC.

The chain links TRBV27 to TRBJ1-1; TRBD1 matches 8 bases. V lost 0 bases to trimming and J lost 4 bases; unmatched junction nucleotides: 7. Germline V gene sequence: CDR1 MNHEY, CDR2 SMNVEV (reference sequence). The CDR3 has 16 residues. CDR3: CASSLSPGGLGTEAFF. CDR3 sequence (DNA): TGTGCCAGCAGTTTATCGCCAGGGGGCTTGGGCACTGAAGCTTTCTTT.

The rearrangement uses TRBV27 and TRBJ1-6; D uncertain. V lost 0 bases and J lost 2, with 11 bases in between. Germline V lookup: CDR1 MNHEY, CDR2 SMNVEV (reference sequence). The CDR3 totals 17 residues. The CDR3 protein is CASSLSNPGAYNSPLHF. The CDR3 DNA sequence: TGTGCCAGCAGTTTATCGAACCCGGGAGCCTATAATTCACCCCTCCACTTT.

The chain carries TRBV30 and TRBJ1-2, with 10 bases matching TRBD1. Trimming at V came to 4 bases and at J to 8 bases, leaving 16 bases not matched to a gene. CDR3 size: 16 residues. Germline values: CDR1 GTSNPN, CDR2 SVGIG (reference sequence). CDR3 DNA sequence: TGTGCCTGGACCCCGCACCCCGTCGGGACAGGGGACGGCTACACCTTC. The encoded protein is CAWTPHPVGTGDGYTF.

V and J are TRBV7-2 and TRBJ1-2; D may be TRBD1 (6 bases). CDR1 and CDR2 from the germline V gene are SGHTA and FQGNSA. The CDR3 is made up of 14 amino acids. The V gene lost 5 bases and the J gene lost 3 bases, with 13 bases spanning the gap. This chain's CDR3 is CASSGRDTYYGYTF. CDR3 DNA sequence: TGTGCCAGCAGCGGCCGGGACACGTACTATGGCTACACCTTC.

The J gene is TRBJ1-5, the V gene TRBV2; D unresolved. The CDR3 contains 13 residues. V was clipped by 2 bases and J by 5 bases, with 7 bases between them. CDR1 and CDR2 (germline): SNHLY, FYNNEI. CDR3 protein: CASSEFRDQPQHF. The CDR3 nucleotides read TGTGCCAGCAGTGAATTTCGGGATCAGCCCCAGCATTTT.

The chain has TRBV11-3 and TRBJ2-3, with TRBD1 matching over 8 bases. Germline lookup yields CDR1 SGHNT and CDR2 YENEEA. This CDR3 region has 15 residues. With V trimmed by 6 bases and J by 2 bases, 7 bases remained unmatched. CDR3 amino acids: CASRAGTGHTDTQYF. Written as DNA, the CDR3 is TGTGCCAGCAGGGCCGGGACAGGACACACAGATACGCAGTATTTT.

The gene calls are TRBV27 and TRBJ2-1; TRBD2 agrees at 7 bases. Per germline, CDR1 MNHEY and CDR2 SMNVEV (reference sequence). V trimming: 3 bases; J trimming: 7 bases; junction bases outside the gene matches: 9. This CDR3 is 15 amino acids long. CDR3 nucleotides: TGTGCCAGCAGTTTTGGGGGGGTGGGTGGAAATGAGCAGTTCTTC. Translation: CASSFGGVGGNEQFF.